Each of the 20 T cell receptor beta chains below was sequenced from the same sample in a study of shared T cell receptors in the human thymus. Assay: immunoSEQ multiplex PCR; the TCRdb copy retains only in-frame clones and omits some. The top ten clones hold around 0.0094% of a sample with approximately 760,000 clones, over 75% of them seen once. This sample also belongs to another study, concerning human thymus T cells.

The sample taken for sequencing was thymocytes. Receptor source: a girl under two years old with a congenital heart defect.

The chain couples TRBV28 to TRBJ2-4, with 9 nucleotides matching TRBD2. The V segment lost 4 bases and the J segment 2 bases; nucleotides outside the gene matches: 6. Germline V gene data show CDR1 as MDHEN and CDR2 as SYDVKM. The CDR3 consists of 16 residues. CDR3 region: CASSSYAGGPKNIQYF. Written as DNA, the CDR3 is TGTGCCAGCAGTTCATACGCGGGGGGGCCCAAAAACATTCAGTACTTC. Using reference TRBV28 and TRBJ2-4 for the parts outside the CDR3, the full variable domain is DVKVTQSSRYLVKRTGEKVFLECVQDMDHENMFWYRQDPGLGLRLIYFSYDVKMKEKGDIPEGYSVSREKKERFSLILESASTNQTSMYLCASSSYAGGPKNIQYFGAGTRLSVL.

The V and J genes are TRBV10-3 and TRBJ2-2; tentative D call: TRBD2 (5 bases). CDR3 size: 18 residues. In germline, CDR1 is ENHRY, CDR2 SYGVKD. The V gene lost 0 bases and the J gene lost 2 bases, with 16 bases spanning the gap. CDR3 nucleotide sequence: TGTGCCATCAGTGAGTCAGATTGGAAAGGGAGAAACACCGGGGAGCTGTTTTTT. Protein product: CAISESDWKGRNTGELFF.

The chain uses TRBV19 and TRBJ2-7; 10 bases line up with TRBD1. The germline V gene encodes CDR1 LNHDA and CDR2 SQIVND (reference sequence). This CDR3 has 16 amino acids. V lost 2 bases and J lost 2; bases outside the gene matches: 6. In DNA form, the CDR3 reads TGTGCCAGTAGTATAAGGACAGGGGGGACAACCTACGAGCAGTACTTC. Residues: CASSIRTGGTTYEQYF.

This clone turned up a few times. The rearrangement links TRBV5-5 to TRBJ1-1, with D possibly matching TRBD1 (5 bases). This CDR3 has 17 amino acids. Germline CDR1 and CDR2: SGHKS and YYEKEE (reference sequence). The V end was cut by 3 bases, the J end by 1 base, with 19 bases between. CDR3 region: CASSWRDGRRANTEAFF. Written as DNA, the CDR3 is TGTGCCAGCAGCTGGCGGGACGGTCGAAGGGCGAACACTGAAGCTTTCTTT.

This CDR3 reads CAWSMRPQGSTEAFF. The CDR3 DNA is TGTGCCTGGAGTATGCGGCCGCAGGGGAGCACTGAAGCTTTCTTT. The chain is built from TRBV30 and TRBJ1-1, with a possible D match to TRBD1 (6 bases). Germline V gene sequence: CDR1 GTSNPN, CDR2 SVGIG (reference sequence). Trimming pared 2 bases from V and 4 bases from J, leaving 17 bases between. The CDR3 loop spans 15 amino acids.

The chain couples TRBV7-3 to TRBJ2-3; D remains unclear. Germline CDR1 reads SGHTA; CDR2 reads FQGTGA. This CDR3 is 14 amino acids long. V dropped 1 base and J dropped 6 bases, with 11 bases sitting between them. The CDR3 loop is CASSLSARWDTQYF. The CDR3 DNA sequence: TGTGCCAGCAGCTTAAGCGCTCGATGGGATACGCAGTATTTT. Complete variable domain (other parts from reference TRBV7-3 and TRBJ2-3): GAGVSQTPSNKVTEKGKYVELRCDPISGHTALYWYRQSLGQGPEFLIYFQGTGAADDSGLPNDRFFAVRPEGSVSTLKIQRTERGDSAVYLCASSLSARWDTQYFGPGTRLTVL.

The chain uses TRBV4-2 and TRBJ2-4; TRBD1 agrees at 9 bases. There are 19 residues in the CDR3. Trimming at V came to 0 bases and at J to 0 bases, leaving 9 bases not matched to a gene. CDR1 and CDR2 (germline): LGHNA, YNFKEQ. CDR3 bases: TGTGCCAGCAGCCAAGAATTGGACAGGGGCCTACTAGCCAAAAACATTCAGTACTTC. It yields the protein CASSQELDRGLLAKNIQYF.

The chain joins TRBV7-2 to TRBJ2-7; D is unresolved. The germline V gene has CDR1 SGHTA and CDR2 FQGNSA. Trimming shortened V by 1 base and J by 4 bases, and 11 bases separated the two germline ends. The CDR3 spans 14 residues. The CDR3 bases are TGTGCCAGCAGCTTAGGACACCCTCGATACGAGCAGTACTTC. Protein product: CASSLGHPRYEQYF.

V is TRBV10-2 and J is TRBJ1-3; TRBD1 is a possible D gene (5 bases). Trimming removed 4 bases at V and 5 bases at J, with 21 bases between. CDR3 length: 17 residues. Germline CDR1 and CDR2: WSHSY and SAAADI. The CDR3 region has the DNA TGCGCCAGCAGTGTACCATCGCGGGGCTTGAAACGAAACACCATATATTTT. Protein sequence: CASSVPSRGLKRNTIYF.

The chain employs TRBV4-1 and TRBJ1-6; the match to TRBD1 covers 9 bases. The germline CDR1 and CDR2 sequences are MGHRA and YSYEKL. Germline trimming cut 3 bases from V and 7 bases from J; bases unmatched to any gene: 10. The length of the CDR3 is 17 residues. CDR3: CASSQRRSGTGNSPLHF. The CDR3 DNA reads TGCGCCAGCAGCCAGCGAAGGTCCGGGACAGGGAATTCACCCCTCCACTTT.

This clone was counted only a few times. CDR3 sequence (DNA): TGCGCCAGCAGCTTGGTACAGGGTGTTCGGAAAACTGAAGCTTTCTTT. Its protein is CASSLVQGVRKTEAFF. The chain recombines TRBV5-1 with TRBJ1-1; perhaps TRBD1 as D (6 bases). V shed 0 bases and J shed 5 bases, with 17 bases lying between them. CDR1 and CDR2 from the germline V gene are SGHRS and YFSETQ. The length of the CDR3 is 16 residues.

This clone has just one count. This rearrangement joins TRBV7-2 to TRBJ1-1; weak D call: TRBD1 (5 bases). The CDR3 covers 14 residues. CDR1 SGHTA and CDR2 FQGNSA come from the germline V gene. Trimming removed 4 bases at V and 3 bases at J, with 12 bases between. This CDR3 reads CASSSPRVHTEAFF. As DNA, the CDR3 is TGTGCCAGCAGCTCACCCAGGGTTCACACTGAAGCTTTCTTT. The variable domain in full, completed from reference TRBV7-2 and TRBJ1-1, reads GAGVSQSPSNKVTEKGKDVELRCDPISGHTALYWYRQSLGQGLEFLIYFQGNSAPDKSGLPSDRFSAERTGGSVSTLTIQRTQQEDSAVYLCASSSPRVHTEAFFGQGTRLTVV.

J is TRBJ2-1 and V is TRBV9; 14 nucleotides line up with TRBD2. CDR1 is SGDLS, CDR2 YYNGEE, per germline. Trimming removed 2 bases from V and 0 bases from J; junction bases left unmatched: 7. The CDR3 spans 19 residues. The chain's CDR3 is CASSVRLAGGLSSYNEQFF. CDR3 coding DNA: TGTGCCAGCAGCGTCCGACTAGCGGGGGGGTTGAGCTCCTACAATGAGCAGTTCTTC.

The chain links TRBV7-3 to TRBJ1-2; a weak D match, TRBD1 (5 bases). The CDR3 is 13 amino acids. Trimming took off 5 bases at V and 7 bases at J, with 14 bases between the two ends. The germline CDR1 and CDR2 sequences are SGHTA and FQGTGA. This CDR3 reads CASSQQDGVGYTF. The DNA for the CDR3 is TGTGCCAGCAGCCAACAGGATGGGGTTGGCTACACCTTC.

The chain recombines TRBV2 with TRBJ2-1, with a tentative D call TRBD2 (6 bases). Between the trimmed V and J ends, which lost 6 bases and 8 bases, there was a span of 17 bases. The CDR3 loop spans 14 amino acids. Germline V gene data show CDR1 as SNHLY and CDR2 as FYNNEI. CDR3 bases: TGTGCCAGCAGGGGTGCGGGACCTTCCCATGAGCAGTTCTTC. It codes for CASRGAGPSHEQFF.

The rearrangement joins TRBV5-4 to TRBJ2-4, with a possible D match to TRBD2 (5 bases). The germline V gene encodes CDR1 SGHNT and CDR2 YYREEE (reference sequence). This CDR3 has 16 residues. V dropped 3 bases and J dropped 0 bases, with 13 bases sitting between them. The CDR3 nucleotides read TGTGCCAGCAGCTCCTCGGACTGGGGAGCCAAAAACATTCAGTACTTC. This gives the protein CASSSSDWGAKNIQYF.

This clone has only one observation. The chain combines TRBV18 with TRBJ1-2; tentatively, D is TRBD1 (5 bases). V lost 0 bases, J lost 4 bases, and 12 bases lay in between. Per germline, CDR1 KGHSH and CDR2 LQKENI. The CDR3 length is 15 residues. The CDR3 spells CASSPPSRGGYGYTF. The CDR3 bases are TGTGCCAGCTCACCACCGTCAAGGGGTGGCTATGGCTACACCTTC.

The genes are TRBV4-3 and TRBJ2-1; TRBD2 matches 8 bases. This CDR3 is built from 21 residues. Per germline, CDR1 LGHNA and CDR2 YSLEER. V lost 3 bases, J lost 2 bases, and 21 bases stayed unmatched. CDR3 nucleotide sequence: TGCGCCAGCAGCCATCCCCTCGGGCGGGGGGCCTCCTCTTTGACCTACAATGAGCAGTTCTTC. This translates into CASSHPLGRGASSLTYNEQFF.

This clone was seen a few times. This chain links TRBV7-6 with TRBJ2-7, with TRBD1 matching 8 bases. Losses at the gene ends were 5 bases for V and 2 bases for J; bases not matched to a gene: 11. The germline gives CDR1 SGHVS, CDR2 FNYEAQ. There are 16 residues in the CDR3. CDR3 in amino acids: CASSPGGQGAAYEQYF. The CDR3 nucleotides are TGTGCCAGCAGCCCCGGTGGGCAGGGGGCGGCCTACGAGCAGTACTTC.

This chain connects TRBV4-2 to TRBJ2-7, with D possibly TRBD2 on 5 matching bases. The ends were cut back, 3 bases at V and 6 bases at J, with 18 bases in the middle. The CDR3 spans 15 residues. The germline gives CDR1 LGHNA, CDR2 YNFKEQ. The CDR3 is CASSHDTREFCEQYF. CDR3 DNA sequence: TGTGCCAGCAGCCACGACACAAGGGAGTTCTGCGAGCAGTACTTC.